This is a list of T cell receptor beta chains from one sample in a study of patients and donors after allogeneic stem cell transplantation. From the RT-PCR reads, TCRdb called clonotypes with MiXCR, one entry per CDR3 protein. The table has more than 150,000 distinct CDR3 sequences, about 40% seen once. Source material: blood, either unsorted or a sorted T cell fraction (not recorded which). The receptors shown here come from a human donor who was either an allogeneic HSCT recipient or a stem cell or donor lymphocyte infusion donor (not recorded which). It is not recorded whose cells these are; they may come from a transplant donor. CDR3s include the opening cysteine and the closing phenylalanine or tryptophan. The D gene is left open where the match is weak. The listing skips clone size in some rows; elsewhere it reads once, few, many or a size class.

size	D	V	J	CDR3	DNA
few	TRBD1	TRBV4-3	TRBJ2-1	CASSPRDSEVDEQFF	TGCGCCAGCAGCCCCCGGGACAGTGAGGTGGATGAGCAGTTCTTC
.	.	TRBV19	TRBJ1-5	CASSPLGRASQPQHF	TGTGCCAGTAGCCCCCTGGGCAGGGCCAGTCAGCCCCAGCATTTT
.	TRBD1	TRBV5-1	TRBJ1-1	CASSVAGGPEAFF	TGCGCCAGCAGCGTCGCAGGGGGCCCTGAAGCTTTCTTT
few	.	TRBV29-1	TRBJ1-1	CSVKDRMNTEAFF	TGCAGCGTCAAAGACAGAATGAACACTGAAGCTTTCTTT
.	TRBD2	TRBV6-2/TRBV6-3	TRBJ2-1	CASSYNPGGAFNERFF	TGTGCCAGCAGTTACAACCCGGGAGGGGCCTTCAATGAGCGGTTCTTC
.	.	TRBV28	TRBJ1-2	CASTSGSSAPGDYGYTF	TGTGCCAGCACTTCGGGTTCTTCGGCCCCTGGCGACTATGGCTACACCTTC
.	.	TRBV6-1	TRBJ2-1	CASSQSGTLNEQFF	TGTGCCAGCAGTCAATCCGGGACTCTTAATGAGCAGTTCTTC
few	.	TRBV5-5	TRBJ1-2	CASSLAGAGYGYTF	TGTGCCAGCAGCTTGGCCGGGGCAGGCTATGGCTACACCTTC
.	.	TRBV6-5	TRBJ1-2	CASTPGDRNYGYTF	TGTGCCAGCACTCCAGGCGACAGGAACTATGGCTACACCTTC
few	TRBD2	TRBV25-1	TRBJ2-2	CASSELAGDTGELFF	TGTGCCAGCAGTGAACTAGCGGGAGACACCGGGGAGCTGTTTTTT
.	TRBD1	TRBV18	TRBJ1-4	CASSPGTEDEKLFF	TGTGCCAGCTCACCGGGGACAGAAGATGAAAAACTGTTTTTT
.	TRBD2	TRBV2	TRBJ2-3	CASRRLAGSPNTQYF	TGTGCCAGCAGGAGACTAGCGGGCTCCCCGAATACGCAGTATTTT
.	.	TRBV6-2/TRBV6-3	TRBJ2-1	CASSYFWTEQFF	TGTGCCAGCAGTTACTTCTGGACTGAGCAGTTCTTC
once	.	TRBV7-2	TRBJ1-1	CASSLGGGTLNTEAFF	TGTGCCAGCAGCTTAGGAGGAGGGACACTGAACACTGAAGCTTTCTTT
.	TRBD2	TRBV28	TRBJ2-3	CASSPGLATDTQYF	TGTGCCAGCAGTCCTGGACTAGCGACAGATACGCAGTATTTT
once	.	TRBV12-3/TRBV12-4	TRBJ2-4	CASSFRVRTKNIQYF	TGTGCCAGCAGTTTTCGTGTTCGGACCAAAAACATTCAGTACTTC
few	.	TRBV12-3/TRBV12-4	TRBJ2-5	CASSLRRETQYF	TGTGCCAGCAGTCTTAGAAGAGAGACCCAGTACTTC
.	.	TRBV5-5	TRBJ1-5	CASSLGRKNQPQHF	TGTGCCAGCAGCTTGGGACGTAAGAATCAGCCCCAGCATTTT
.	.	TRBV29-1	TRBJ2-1	CSVSRTATVEQFF	TGCAGCGTTAGTAGGACTGCCACCGTGGAGCAGTTCTTC
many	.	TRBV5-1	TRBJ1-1	CASSLEARGDPEAFF	TGCGCCAGCAGCTTGGAGGCCAGAGGGGACCCCGAAGCTTTCTTT
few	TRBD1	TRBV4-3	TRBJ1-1	CASSQDFPQGAAFF	TGCGCCAGCAGCCAAGATTTCCCTCAGGGGGCGGCTTTCTTT
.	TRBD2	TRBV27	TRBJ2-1	CASSLSGRALYEQFF	TGTGCCAGCAGCCTCAGCGGGAGGGCCCTGTATGAGCAGTTCTTC